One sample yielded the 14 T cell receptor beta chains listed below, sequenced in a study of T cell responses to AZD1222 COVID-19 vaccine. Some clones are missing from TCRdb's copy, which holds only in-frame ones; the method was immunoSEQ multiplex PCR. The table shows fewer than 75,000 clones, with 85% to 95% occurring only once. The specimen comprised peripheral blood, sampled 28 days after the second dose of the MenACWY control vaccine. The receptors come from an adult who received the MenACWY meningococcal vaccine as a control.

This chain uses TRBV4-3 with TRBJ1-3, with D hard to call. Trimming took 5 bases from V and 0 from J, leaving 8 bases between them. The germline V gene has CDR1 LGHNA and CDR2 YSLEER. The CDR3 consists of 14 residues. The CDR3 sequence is CASSKASSGNTIYF. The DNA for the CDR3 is TGCGCCAGCAGCAAGGCCAGCTCTGGAAACACCATATATTTT.

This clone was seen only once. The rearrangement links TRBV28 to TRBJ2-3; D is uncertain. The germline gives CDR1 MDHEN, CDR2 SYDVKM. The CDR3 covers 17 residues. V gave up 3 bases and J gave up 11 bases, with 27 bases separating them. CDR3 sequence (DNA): TGTGCCAGCAGTTTCATAACGGCCTTTAGGTGGGTGTTTGGGCAGTATTTT. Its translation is CASSFITAFRWVFGQYF.

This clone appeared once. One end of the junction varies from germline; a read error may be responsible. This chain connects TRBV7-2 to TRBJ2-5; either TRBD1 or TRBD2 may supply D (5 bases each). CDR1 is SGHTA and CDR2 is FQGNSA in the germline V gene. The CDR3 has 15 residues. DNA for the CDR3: TGTGCCAGCAGCTTACTTTTGGCCCGACGGGACGCGTTAGACTTC. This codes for CASSLLLARRDALDF.

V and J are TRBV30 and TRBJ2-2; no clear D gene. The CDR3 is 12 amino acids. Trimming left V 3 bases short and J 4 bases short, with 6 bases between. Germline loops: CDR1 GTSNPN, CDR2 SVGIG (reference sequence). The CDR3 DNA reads TGTGCCTGGAGAGCCATCACCGGGGAGCTGTTTTTT. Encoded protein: CAWRAITGELFF. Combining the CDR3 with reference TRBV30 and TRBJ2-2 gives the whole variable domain SQTIHQWPATLVQPVGSPLSLECTVEGTSNPNLYWYRQAAGRGLQLLFYSVGIGQISSEVPQNLSASRPQDRQFILSSKKLLLSDSGFYLCAWRAITGELFFGEGSRLTVL.

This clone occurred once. The CDR3: CACQILGGYTF. The DNA of the CDR3 is TGTGCCTGTCAGATCTTGGGGGGCTACACCTTC. The chain recombines TRBV30 with TRBJ1-2; D not resolved. Germline values: CDR1 GTSNPN, CDR2 SVGIG (reference sequence). The CDR3 has 11 amino acids. The ends were cut back, 6 bases at V and 8 bases at J, with 13 bases in the middle.

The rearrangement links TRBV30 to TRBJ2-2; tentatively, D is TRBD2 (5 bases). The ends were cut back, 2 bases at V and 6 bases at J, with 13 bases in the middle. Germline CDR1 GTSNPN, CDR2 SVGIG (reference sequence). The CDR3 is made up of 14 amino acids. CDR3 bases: TGTGCCTGGAGTCGGTTAGCGAGGTCCGGGGAGCTGTTTTTT. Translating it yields CAWSRLARSGELFF.

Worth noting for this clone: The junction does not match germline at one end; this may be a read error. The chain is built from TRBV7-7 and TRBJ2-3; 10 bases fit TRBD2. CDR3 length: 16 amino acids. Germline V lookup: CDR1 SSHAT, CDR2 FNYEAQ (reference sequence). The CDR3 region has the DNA TGTGCTAGCAGCCCTACTAGCGGGGCTAGCACAGATACGCAGTATTTT. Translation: CASSPTSGASTDTQYF.

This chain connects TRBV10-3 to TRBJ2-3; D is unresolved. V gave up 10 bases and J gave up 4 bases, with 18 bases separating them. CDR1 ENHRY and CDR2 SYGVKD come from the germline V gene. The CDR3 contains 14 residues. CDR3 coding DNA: TGTGCCACCCTCTCGGTAGGGCAGGCAGATACGCAGTATTTT. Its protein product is CATLSVGQADTQYF.

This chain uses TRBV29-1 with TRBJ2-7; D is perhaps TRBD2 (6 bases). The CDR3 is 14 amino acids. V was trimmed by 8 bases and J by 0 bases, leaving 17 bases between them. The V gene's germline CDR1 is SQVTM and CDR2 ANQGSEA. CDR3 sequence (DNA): TGCAGCTCTACTCCCCCCGGGAGCTCCTACGAGCAGTACTTC. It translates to CSSTPPGSSYEQYF.

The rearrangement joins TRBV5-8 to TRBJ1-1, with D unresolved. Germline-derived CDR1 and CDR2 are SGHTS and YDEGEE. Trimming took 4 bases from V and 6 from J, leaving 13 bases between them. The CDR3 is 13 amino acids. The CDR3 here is CASSGGPPAEAFF. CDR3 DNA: TGTGCCAGCAGCGGAGGACCACCGGCTGAAGCTTTCTTT. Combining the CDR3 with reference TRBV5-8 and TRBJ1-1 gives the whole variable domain EAGVTQSPTHLIKTRGQQATLRCSPISGHTSVYWYQQALGLGLQFLLWYDEGEERNRGNFPPRFSGRQFPNYSSELNVNALELEDSALYLCASSGGPPAEAFFGQGTRLTVV.

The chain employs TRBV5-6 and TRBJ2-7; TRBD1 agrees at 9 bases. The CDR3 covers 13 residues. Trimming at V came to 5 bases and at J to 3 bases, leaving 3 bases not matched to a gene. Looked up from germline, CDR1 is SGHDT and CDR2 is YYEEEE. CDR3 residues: CASSGQGLYEQYF. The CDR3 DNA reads TGTGCCAGCAGTGGACAGGGGCTCTACGAGCAGTACTTC.

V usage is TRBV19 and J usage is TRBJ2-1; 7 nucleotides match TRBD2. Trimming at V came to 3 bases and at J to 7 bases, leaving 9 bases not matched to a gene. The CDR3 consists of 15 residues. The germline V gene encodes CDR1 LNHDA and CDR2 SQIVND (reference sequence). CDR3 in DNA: TGTGCCAGTAGTATGGGCGCGGGAGCGGGGAATGAGCAGTTCTTC. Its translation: CASSMGAGAGNEQFF.

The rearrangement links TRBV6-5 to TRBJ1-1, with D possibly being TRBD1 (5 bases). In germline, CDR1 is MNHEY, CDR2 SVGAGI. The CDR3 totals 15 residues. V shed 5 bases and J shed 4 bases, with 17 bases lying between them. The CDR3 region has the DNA TGTGCCAGCAGTCCGAAGATCAGGGTCGGCACTGAAGCTTTCTTT. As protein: CASSPKIRVGTEAFF.

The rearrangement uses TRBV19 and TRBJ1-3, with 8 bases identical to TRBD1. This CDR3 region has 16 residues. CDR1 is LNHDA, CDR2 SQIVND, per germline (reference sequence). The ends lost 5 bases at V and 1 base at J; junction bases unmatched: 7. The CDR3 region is CASSLSGQGSGNTIYF. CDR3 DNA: TGTGCCAGTAGTCTTTCCGGACAGGGATCTGGAAACACCATATATTTT.